This passage covers 3 T cell receptor beta chains from one sample sequenced in a study of T cells in Graves' hyperthyroidism and ophthalmopathy. Amplified TCR beta CDR3 regions derived from RNA transcripts. Using the HTBI primer set, a first-round RT-PCR was run on the TCR CDR3. TCRdb called the multiplex PCR reads again in MiXCR, with one record for every CDR3 protein. The table has under 400,000 distinct CDR3 sequences, over 10% seen once. Sequenced sample: blood. The receptors derive from a woman aged 18-29 years with Graves' hyperthyroidism.

This clonotype was seen repeatedly, ten times or more. V and J are TRBV27 and TRBJ2-1; D is ambiguous. The CDR3 runs to 13 residues. Per germline, CDR1 MNHEY and CDR2 SMNVEV (reference sequence). V lost 8 bases and J lost 3, with 11 bases in between. CDR3 protein: CASRFSSYNEQFF. Written as DNA, the CDR3 is TGTGCCAGCCGATTTTCTAGCTACAATGAGCAGTTCTTC.

This clonotype was observed at least ten times. The chain carries TRBV29-1 and TRBJ2-1, with TRBD2 matching over 8 bases. This CDR3 spans 15 amino acids. Trimming took 4 bases from V and 0 from J; bases not matched to a gene: 5. Germline V lookup: CDR1 SQVTM, CDR2 ANQGSEA. The CDR3 region has the DNA TGCAGCGTTGGTAGCGGGATGAGCTCCTACAATGAGCAGTTCTTC. Its translation is CSVGSGMSSYNEQFF.

The count of this clonotype is one. Being one base from a much bigger clone, this may be a read error. The chain uses TRBV3-1 and TRBJ1-4, with D unresolved. V lost 5 bases, J lost 4 bases, and 14 bases lay in between. This CDR3 is built from 15 residues. Germline values: CDR1 LGHDT, CDR2 YNNKEL (reference sequence). CDR3: CASSFTLGLNEKLFF. The DNA of the CDR3 is TGTGCCAGCAGCTTTACCCTCGGCCTTAATGAAAAACTGTTTTTT. Filled out from reference TRBV3-1 and TRBJ1-4, the complete variable domain reads DTAVSQTPKYLVTQMGNDKSIKCEQNLGHDTMYWYKQDSKKFLKIMFSYNNKELIINETVPNRFSPKSPDKAHLNLHINSLELGDSAVYFCASSFTLGLNEKLFFGSGTQLSVL.